Below are 9 T cell receptor beta chains sequenced from a single sample in a study of blood T cell repertoires in COVID-19. TCRdb's table, derived via immunoSEQ multiplex PCR, lists solely in-frame clones and lacks some. The sample yields roughly 280,000 clones, about 90% seen once. The sample comprised PBMCs or T cells enriched from blood (not recorded which). Receptor source: a woman aged 55 to 70 who had recovered from COVID-19.

This clone showed up just once. This chain uses TRBV7-2 with TRBJ2-5; the D is unclear. With 5 bases removed from V and 2 bases from J, the gap between germline ends came to 3 bases. This CDR3 comprises 11 residues. In germline, CDR1 is SGHTA, CDR2 FQGNSA. The CDR3 bases are TGTGCCAGCAGCCCTCAAGAGACCCAGTACTTC. Amino acids: CASSPQETQYF.

V and J are TRBV27 and TRBJ1-2; TRBD1 aligns across 8 bases. The CDR3 contains 16 residues. Per germline, CDR1 MNHEY and CDR2 SMNVEV (reference sequence). The V segment lost 3 bases and the J segment 0 bases; nucleotides outside the gene matches: 6. The CDR3 loop reads CASSLGRGPPNYGYTF. The CDR3 nucleotides are TGTGCCAGCAGTTTGGGCAGGGGGCCTCCTAACTATGGCTACACCTTC.

The CDR3 nucleotides read TGTGCCATCCCCCAGGGGGGCCTAAAAGAGACCCAGTACTTC. Protein product: CAIPQGGLKETQYF. This chain uses TRBV2 with TRBJ2-5; tentative D call: TRBD1 (7 bases). Germline-derived CDR1 and CDR2 are SNHLY and FYNNEI. The CDR3 spans 14 residues. Trimming left V 10 bases short and J 3 bases short, with 18 bases between.

The rearrangement uses TRBV18 and TRBJ1-3; tentatively, D is TRBD1 (5 bases). Germline V gene data show CDR1 as KGHSH and CDR2 as LQKENI. V was shortened by 8 bases and J by 4 bases, with 24 bases between the two germline ends. CDR3 length: 17 residues. CDR3 region: CASGERGGDASGNTIYF. The CDR3 coding sequence is TGTGCCAGCGGGGAGAGAGGCGGGGACGCTTCGGGAAACACCATATATTTT.

This chain joins TRBV19 and TRBJ1-2; TRBD1 is a possible D gene (6 bases). CDR1 and CDR2 from the germline V gene are LNHDA and SQIVND (reference sequence). CDR3 length: 14 residues. The ends were cut back, 5 bases at V and 4 bases at J, with 14 bases in the middle. The CDR3 protein is CASSSQGLPYGYTF. The CDR3 bases are TGTGCCAGTAGTTCACAGGGCCTCCCCTATGGCTACACCTTC.

The chain employs TRBV5-1 and TRBJ1-4; 12 nucleotides agree with TRBD1. Germline V CDR1 and CDR2: SGHRS, YFSETQ. The CDR3 is made up of 17 amino acids. The V and J ends lost 0 bases and 6 bases, in that order; junction bases with no gene match: 6. CDR3 loop: CASSLAGTGGAYEKLFF. In DNA, the CDR3 is TGCGCCAGCAGCTTGGCCGGGACAGGGGGCGCATATGAAAAACTGTTTTTT.

The chain is built from TRBV5-1 and TRBJ1-1; TRBD1 matches 7 bases. CDR1 is SGHRS, CDR2 YFSETQ, per germline. CDR3 length equals 16 residues. Germline trimming cut 3 bases from V and 2 bases from J; bases unmatched to any gene: 10. The CDR3 nucleotides are TGCGCCAGCAGCTCGTCCAGGGGGACCCACAACACTGAAGCTTTCTTT. It encodes CASSSSRGTHNTEAFF.

This clone was seen repeatedly, ten times or more. The chain joins TRBV6-4 to TRBJ2-2; the D gene is possibly TRBD2 (6 bases). The CDR3 has 14 residues. The V end lost 3 bases, the J end lost 4 bases, and 9 bases lay between the germline ends. Looked up from germline, CDR1 is MRHNA and CDR2 is SNTAGT. CDR3 nucleotide sequence: TGTGCCAGCAGTGAGCGGGGCTCCACCGGGGAGCTGTTTTTT. Amino acid sequence: CASSERGSTGELFF.

The chain couples TRBV2 to TRBJ1-3; D gene uncertain. The CDR3 consists of 14 residues. V lost 5 bases and J lost 0, with 8 bases in between. Germline CDR1 is SNHLY and CDR2 is FYNNEI. The CDR3 DNA reads TGTGCCAGCAGTAACAGAGACTCTGGAAACACCATATATTTT. This codes for CASSNRDSGNTIYF.